The 32 T cell receptor beta chains listed next were all sequenced from one sample in a study of shared clonotypes between healthy human individuals (TCRdb year 2020). The library was made by the immunoSEQ multiplex PCR assay. The source is immuneACCESS, and TCRdb retained only in-frame sequences with V and J called. Part of the clones is not carried over; for the studies checked, unresolved V genes explain less than half of this, and the remainder is unexplained. In this sample the table shows around 450,000 clones, roughly three quarters of which occur a single time. Approximately 13% of the sample belongs to the ten largest clones. Input material: PBMCs. The receptors were sampled from a woman aged 40 to 50 in good health. Some clones in this sample may be carry-over from other donors' samples.

V and J are TRBV11-3 and TRBJ2-1, with 7 bases identical to TRBD2. Germline V lookup: CDR1 SGHNT, CDR2 YENEEA. There are 14 residues in the CDR3. V dropped 1 base and J dropped 9; count of bases not matched to a gene: 6. The CDR3 is CASSLVRGSAEQFF. CDR3 coding DNA: TGTGCCAGCAGCTTAGTGCGGGGGTCCGCTGAGCAGTTCTTC.

The rearrangement links TRBV5-1 to TRBJ2-3; 16 bases are a match to TRBD2. Trimming removed 7 bases from V and 4 bases from J; junction bases left unmatched: 6. The CDR3 is 16 amino acids. Per the germline V gene, CDR1 is SGHRS and CDR2 is YFSETQ. The CDR3 nucleotides are TGCGCCAGCGACCCCGGGACTAGCGGGAGGGCAGATACGCAGTATTTT. This sequence encodes CASDPGTSGRADTQYF.

As regards this clone: One end of the junction varies from germline; a read error may be responsible. Within the sample, other DNA sequences also encode this same CDR3. The chain is built from TRBV18 and TRBJ1-1, with D hard to call. This CDR3 is 12 amino acids long. Germline lookup yields CDR1 KGHSH and CDR2 LQKENI. The CDR3 bases are TGTGCCAGCTCACGGGCGGGGTCTGAAGCCTTCTTT. Translating it yields CASSRAGSEAFF.

This clone was seen ten or more times. The V and J genes are TRBV7-2 and TRBJ2-7; the D is unclear. Trimming shortened V by 5 bases and J by 4 bases, and 15 bases separated the two germline ends. This CDR3 is 14 amino acids long. The germline V gene has CDR1 SGHTA and CDR2 FQGNSA. The CDR3 DNA sequence: TGTGCCAGCAGCCGCCCTTTTTTGGGGTACGAGCAGTACTTC. Amino acid sequence: CASSRPFLGYEQYF.

This clone occurred a few times. The chain employs TRBV7-3 and TRBJ2-1; D is perhaps TRBD2 (5 bases). The CDR3 contains 16 residues. Trimming pared 0 bases from V and 2 bases from J, leaving 11 bases between. Germline lookup yields CDR1 SGHTA and CDR2 FQGTGA. The CDR3 nucleotides read TGTGCCAGCAGCTTAACGTCTCCGGGAACCTACAATGAGCAGTTCTTC. It codes for CASSLTSPGTYNEQFF.

The rearrangement uses TRBV11-2 and TRBJ1-2, with TRBD1 identical over 7 bases. Germline-derived CDR1 and CDR2 are SGHAT and FQNNGV. The ends lost 0 bases at V and 7 bases at J; junction bases unmatched: 5. The CDR3 sequence is 14 residues long. The CDR3 sequence: CASSLDRQGGGYTF. DNA of the CDR3: TGTGCCAGCAGCTTAGATAGACAGGGTGGTGGCTACACCTTC.

This clone was seen once. V usage is TRBV2 and J usage is TRBJ1-5; TRBD1 might be the D (6 bases). The length of the CDR3 is 15 residues. The V and J ends lost 5 bases and 6 bases respectively, with 17 bases between them. The V gene's germline CDR1 is SNHLY and CDR2 FYNNEI. Written as DNA, the CDR3 is TGTGCCAGCAGTAAAGAACAGGGAGGCGGTCAGCCCCAGCATTTT. This translates into CASSKEQGGGQPQHF.

The chain combines TRBV5-1 with TRBJ1-1; weak D call: TRBD1 (5 bases). Germline CDR1 SGHRS, CDR2 YFSETQ. The length of the CDR3 is 14 residues. V was clipped by 0 bases and J by 3 bases, with 9 bases between them. This CDR3 reads CASSLVQGHTEAFF. The CDR3 DNA reads TGCGCCAGCAGCTTGGTGCAGGGACACACTGAAGCTTTCTTT.

The rearrangement joins TRBV11-3 to TRBJ2-5, with TRBD2 matching 9 bases. This CDR3 spans 14 amino acids. From germline, CDR1 is SGHNT and CDR2 YENEEA. The trim removed 4 bases at V and 5 bases at J, leaving 5 bases unmatched. CDR3 nucleotide sequence: TGTGCCAGCAGCTCCGGACTAGCGACGGAGACCCAGTACTTC. Protein sequence: CASSSGLATETQYF.

The chain has TRBV30 and TRBJ2-7; no firm D call. With 5 bases removed from V and 2 bases from J, the gap between germline ends came to 13 bases. The CDR3 has 13 amino acids. Germline V CDR1 and CDR2: GTSNPN, SVGIG (reference sequence). The CDR3 nucleotides read TGTGCCTGGGGCGGACGGGTTACCTACGAGCAGTACTTC. Amino acid sequence: CAWGGRVTYEQYF. The whole variable domain, filled in from reference TRBV30 and TRBJ2-7, reads SQTIHQWPATLVQPVGSPLSLECTVEGTSNPNLYWYRQAAGRGLQLLFYSVGIGQISSEVPQNLSASRPQDRQFILSSKKLLLSDSGFYLCAWGGRVTYEQYFGPGTRLTVT.

The chain uses TRBV2 and TRBJ2-5; TRBD2 aligns across 11 bases. Germline loops: CDR1 SNHLY, CDR2 FYNNEI. The V and J ends lost 3 bases and 13 bases, in that order; junction bases with no gene match: 16. The CDR3 runs to 16 residues. DNA of the CDR3: TGTGCCAGCAGTGAGAATAGCGGGAGGGGAGCTAGGAAACTGTACTTC. Its protein is CASSENSGRGARKLYF.

The chain uses TRBV25-1 and TRBJ2-3; 7 bases are shared with TRBD2. Per the germline V gene, CDR1 is MGHDK and CDR2 is SYGVNS. The CDR3 spans 16 residues. The ends lost 6 bases at V and 4 bases at J; junction bases unmatched: 13. CDR3: CASSLPGGLLSDTQYF. The CDR3 region has the DNA TGTGCCAGCAGCCTACCGGGAGGACTTCTCTCAGATACGCAGTATTTT.

This chain uses TRBV11-2 with TRBJ1-1; 9 bases match TRBD1. The CDR3 consists of 17 residues. Trimming took 5 bases from V and 4 from J; bases not matched to a gene: 14. Germline V lookup: CDR1 SGHAT, CDR2 FQNNGV. CDR3 sequence (DNA): TGTGCCAGCAGCCCCTTCTTGGACAGGGGAGTGGGCACTGAAGCTTTCTTT. Translation: CASSPFLDRGVGTEAFF.

The rearrangement joins TRBV21-1 to TRBJ1-4. TRBV21-1 is designated a pseudogene. This CDR3 region has 15 residues. CDR3 in DNA: TGTGCCAGCAGCAAAGGTAGAGCAACTAATGAAAAACTGTTTTTT. This codes for CASSKGRATNEKLFF.

This clone was detected a few times. The gene calls are TRBV7-2 and TRBJ1-2; possible D gene TRBD1, 5 bases. With 5 bases removed from V and 4 bases from J, the gap between germline ends came to 14 bases. CDR1 is SGHTA, CDR2 FQGNSA, per germline. The CDR3 is 14 amino acids. The CDR3 protein is CASSGGRTLYGYTF. The DNA of the CDR3 is TGTGCCAGCAGCGGGGGACGGACCCTCTATGGCTACACCTTC.

The V and J genes are TRBV7-9 and TRBJ2-1, with D possibly matching TRBD2 (6 bases). This CDR3 has 16 amino acids. Germline lookup yields CDR1 SEHNR and CDR2 FQNEAQ (reference sequence). Trimming cost V 2 bases and J 4 bases, with 15 bases left between them. The CDR3 here is CASSLSLSGAYNEQFF. Here the CDR3 DNA reads TGTGCCAGCAGCTTAAGTCTTAGCGGAGCATACAATGAGCAGTTCTTC.

The chain combines TRBV27 with TRBJ2-3; D gene uncertain. This CDR3 contains 13 residues. Germline assignment: CDR1 MNHEY and CDR2 SMNVEV (reference sequence). Trimming removed 5 bases at V and 8 bases at J, with 14 bases between. Written as DNA, the CDR3 is TGTGCCAGCAGTGTAGACCGTGCCGGTACGCAGTATTTT. This encodes CASSVDRAGTQYF.

The chain is built from TRBV2 and TRBJ1-5; a possible D gene is TRBD1 (6 bases). The germline V gene has CDR1 SNHLY and CDR2 FYNNEI. The V gene lost 8 bases and the J gene lost 4 bases, with 12 bases spanning the gap. CDR3 length equals 13 residues. CDR3 DNA sequence: TGTGCCAGCCGACGGGGGCCTAATCAGCCCCAGCATTTT. It yields the protein CASRRGPNQPQHF.

The rearrangement links TRBV6-1 to TRBJ2-1, with TRBD2 as a possible D gene (5 bases). Germline V CDR1 and CDR2: MNHNS, SASEGT. V lost 4 bases and J 5 bases, leaving 12 bases between the germline ends. The CDR3 runs to 14 residues. CDR3 nucleotide sequence: TGTGCCAGCAGTGGGAGCGGAATTCACAATGAGCAGTTCTTC. Amino acid sequence: CASSGSGIHNEQFF.

In its sample, this clone was seen a few times. Written as DNA, the CDR3 is TGTGCCAGCAGGGCCCCGGAACCCTACGAGCAGTACTTC. It encodes CASRAPEPYEQYF. V usage is TRBV2 and J usage is TRBJ2-7; no firm D call. Germline-derived CDR1 and CDR2 are SNHLY and FYNNEI. V lost 6 bases to trimming and J lost 2 bases, with 11 bases between them. This CDR3 contains 13 residues. Filled out from reference TRBV2 and TRBJ2-7, the complete variable domain reads EPEVTQTPSHQVTQMGQEVILRCVPISNHLYFYWYRQILGQKVEFLVSFYNNEISEKSEIFDDQFSVERPDGSNFTLKIRSTKLEDSAMYFCASRAPEPYEQYFGPGTRLTVT.

This clone was seen only a few times. CDR3: CASNERGLSNEQFF. In DNA form, the CDR3 reads TGTGCCAGCAACGAAAGGGGACTGTCCAATGAGCAGTTCTTC. The rearrangement joins TRBV6-6 to TRBJ2-1, with D tentatively TRBD2 (6 bases). Germline assignment: CDR1 MNHNY and CDR2 SVGAGI (reference sequence). Deletions cut 7 bases from V and 6 bases from J, with 16 bases between. The CDR3 extends over 14 amino acids.

This clone was detected once. This chain connects TRBV30 to TRBJ1-3, with D hard to call. Germline loops: CDR1 GTSNPN, CDR2 SVGIG (reference sequence). The CDR3 runs to 13 residues. Trimming pared 1 base from V and 4 bases from J, leaving 8 bases between. The DNA of the CDR3 is TGTGCCTGGAGTGGAGGGAACGGAAACACCATATATTTT. The encoded protein is CAWSGGNGNTIYF.

The rearrangement joins TRBV4-2 to TRBJ2-3; D remains unclear. CDR3 length: 13 residues. Trimming left V 2 bases short and J 0 bases short, with 3 bases between. Germline CDR1 is LGHNA and CDR2 is YNFKEQ. CDR3 in amino acids: CASSQLSTDTQYF. The CDR3 nucleotides are TGTGCCAGCAGCCAATTGAGCACAGATACGCAGTATTTT.

This rearrangement joins TRBV6-1 to TRBJ1-2; D remains ambiguous. This CDR3 comprises 10 residues. V lost 6 bases to trimming and J lost 2 bases, with 1 base between them. Germline values: CDR1 MNHNS, CDR2 SASEGT. The CDR3 protein is CASRNYGYTF. CDR3 bases: TGTGCCAGCAGGAACTATGGCTACACCTTC.

This chain links TRBV10-3 with TRBJ2-2; 7 positions match TRBD2. Germline V lookup: CDR1 ENHRY, CDR2 SYGVKD. Trimming cost V 4 bases and J 6 bases; bases outside gene matches: 2. The CDR3 covers 13 residues. The CDR3 DNA reads as TGTGCCATCAGTGGGGAGGGTTCCGGGGAGCTGTTTTTT. This gives the protein CAISGEGSGELFF.

This chain joins TRBV19 and TRBJ2-7; D is possibly TRBD2 (6 bases). Germline CDR1 and CDR2: LNHDA and SQIVND (reference sequence). V was clipped by 8 bases and J by 0 bases, with 11 bases between them. The CDR3 length is 13 residues. The CDR3 sequence is CASRGGSSYEQYF. The DNA of the CDR3 is TGTGCCAGTCGAGGAGGGAGCTCCTACGAGCAGTACTTC.

The V gene is TRBV4-1, the J gene TRBJ1-1, with D perhaps TRBD1 (6 bases). The CDR3 is 15 residues long. Germline V CDR1 and CDR2: MGHRA, YSYEKL. V was shortened by 1 base and J by 4 bases, with 13 bases between the two germline ends. Here the CDR3 DNA reads TGCGCCAGCAGCCAAGGGGAGGGGGAGGGCACTGAAGCTTTCTTT. Encoded protein: CASSQGEGEGTEAFF.

The V call is TRBV19, the J call TRBJ2-1, with D uncertain. Trimming took off 5 bases at V and 0 bases at J, with 14 bases between the two ends. The CDR3 sequence is 16 residues long. Germline V gene lookup returns CDR1 LNHDA and CDR2 SQIVND (reference sequence). The CDR3 here is CASSYTGYYSYNEQFF. CDR3 DNA sequence: TGTGCCAGTAGTTATACCGGGTACTACTCCTACAATGAGCAGTTCTTC.

The chain recombines TRBV19 with TRBJ2-7, with a tentative D call TRBD1 (6 bases). Germline CDR1 reads LNHDA; CDR2 reads SQIVND (reference sequence). The CDR3 extends over 15 amino acids. The germline V and J ends were trimmed by 6 bases and 4 bases, with 19 bases remaining between them. The CDR3 DNA sequence: TGTGCCAGTAGCCAGGGGACGTGGCGTAGGTACGAGCAGTACTTC. It is translated as CASSQGTWRRYEQYF. The variable domain in full, with the rest retrieved from reference TRBV19 and TRBJ2-7, is DGGITQSPKYLFRKEGQNVTLSCEQNLNHDAMYWYRQDPGQGLRLIYYSQIVNDFQKGDIAEGYSVSREKKESFPLTVTSAQKNPTAFYLCASSQGTWRRYEQYFGPGTRLTVT.

This chain uses TRBV25-1 with TRBJ1-3; possible D gene TRBD1, 5 bases. Trimming removed 1 base at V and 0 bases at J, with 13 bases between. From germline, CDR1 is MGHDK and CDR2 SYGVNS. This CDR3 has 17 amino acids. The CDR3 loop is CASSELGGRVSGNTIYF. The CDR3 region has the DNA TGTGCCAGCAGTGAATTAGGAGGCAGGGTCTCTGGAAACACCATATATTTT.

Only one count was recorded for this clone. The chain recombines TRBV5-1 with TRBJ1-2; TRBD1 agrees at 10 bases. CDR1 is SGHRS, CDR2 YFSETQ, per germline. CDR3 size: 15 residues. V dropped 4 bases and J dropped 3; count of bases not matched to a gene: 6. CDR3: CASSLFGTGDYGYTF. In DNA form, the CDR3 reads TGCGCCAGCAGCCTCTTCGGGACAGGGGACTATGGCTACACCTTC.

The chain links TRBV9 to TRBJ2-1; 15 nucleotides line up with TRBD2. The CDR3 has 18 residues. Germline-derived CDR1 and CDR2 are SGDLS and YYNGEE. Trimming removed 0 bases from V and 7 bases from J; junction bases left unmatched: 8. Here the CDR3 reads CASSVGEGTSGRWNEQFF. The CDR3 bases are TGTGCCAGCAGCGTAGGGGAGGGGACTAGCGGGAGGTGGAATGAGCAGTTCTTC.